This T cell receptor beta chain comes out of a study of T-cell reconstitution after alpha-beta-depleted transplantation in children. Trimming took off 2 bases at V and 5 bases at J, with 10 bases between the two ends. This CDR3 spans 13 amino acids. Germline V gene data show CDR1 as DFQATT and CDR2 as SNEGSKA (reference sequence). Whole-study findings and limits: When one year had passed after transplant, most T-cell counts and diversity came from newly produced T cells. Reportedly, alpha-beta T cells present about two months post-transplant originated from several hundred expanded clones of graft origin. Several patients had high TCRbeta diversity at day 60; it came from surviving recipient T cells and thymic progenitors.

Preparing the TCRbeta library involved the use of unique molecular identifiers. TCRdb reanalysed the PCR reads using MiXCR and keeps one entry per CDR3 protein. This table has about 300,000 distinct CDR3 sequences, almost 8% appearing once. This clonotype was seen repeatedly, ten times or more. The target antigen is unknown. This sequence joins TRBV20-1 and TRBJ1-5; D possibly corresponds to TRBD1 (6 bases). The input for sequencing was peripheral blood, taken 360 days after TCRalphabeta/CD19-depleted stem cell transplant. The clonotype originates from a female patient aged 2-10 years who had a stem cell transplant for Fanconi anemia, so the T cells may come from the graft donor. The CDR3 is CSARNRVHQPQHF. The CDR3 DNA follows: TGCAGTGCTAGAAACAGGGTACATCAGCCCCAGCATTTT.